This T cell receptor beta chain was observed in a study of neurological immune-mediated disorders. General study findings and limits: Phylogenetic grouping assigned the repertoires of 18 of 34 multiple sclerosis patients to a single cluster of related CDR3 sequences. This cluster may be a repertoire-level signature. There was no clinical or MRI feature that was associated with the multiple sclerosis repertoire cluster.

Time point reported: longitudinal time-point 2. Preparation of the unsorted libraries drew on 2 million PBMCs stored at -80 C. This clonotype was counted ten times or more. Its antigen is unidentified. The ends were cut back, 8 bases at V and 3 bases at J, with 20 bases in the middle. Germline assignment: CDR1 MNHEY and CDR2 SVGAGI. This CDR3 is 15 amino acids long. The method for making cDNA was 5'RACE, and it used 10-nucleotide random UMIs. TCRdb re-called the 5' RACE reads with MiXCR, one entry per CDR3 protein. The repertoire includes tens of thousands of distinct CDR3 sequences, 5.5% to 6.5% of them detected once, and approximately 7.9% sits in the top ten.

V and J are TRBV6-5 and TRBJ2-7, with D perhaps assigned TRBD1 or TRBD2 (6 bases each). The sample consisted of PBMCs. The sequence derives from a woman aged 60 to 75 with multiple sclerosis. CDR3 protein: CASSNGGQGLYEQYF. The DNA of the CDR3 is TGTGCCAGCTCGAACGGGGGCCAAGGACTCTACGAGCAGTACTTC.